The sequence of this T cell receptor beta chain was determined in a study of regulatory T cells in long-lasting Graves disease. Investigators prepared the TCR beta libraries by applying iRepertoire HTBI primers and Arm-PCR of CDR3 regions. MiXCR was run by TCRdb on the multiplex PCR reads, yielding one entry per CDR3 protein. Of about 310,000 distinct CDR3 sequences in the sample, 22% were seen once. The CDR3 covers 13 residues. The ends were cut back, 6 bases at V and 2 bases at J, with 11 bases in the middle. Germline lookup yields CDR1 MDHEN and CDR2 SYDVKM. This clonotype was observed a handful of times. Stated time point: persistent/refractory GD, antithyroid drugs over 5 years with positive TRAb. The authors made the TCR library using RNA they extracted from PBMCs. Tubes containing EDTA received 8 to 9.5 milliliters of drawn peripheral blood.

The genes are TRBV28 and TRBJ2-7, with D perhaps TRBD1 (5 bases). Source: peripheral blood mononuclear cells (PBMCs), taken when the disease was refractory, from a patient treated with antithyroid drugs. This receptor was identified in a female donor with Graves disease. The CDR3 loop reads CASSRDPTYEQYF. In nucleotides, the CDR3 is TGTGCCAGCAGCAGGGATCCCACCTACGAGCAGTACTTC. Variable domain in full (rest from reference TRBV28 and TRBJ2-7): DVKVTQSSRYLVKRTGEKVFLECVQDMDHENMFWYRQDPGLGLRLIYFSYDVKMKEKGDIPEGYSVSREKKERFSLILESASTNQTSMYLCASSRDPTYEQYFGPGTRLTVT.